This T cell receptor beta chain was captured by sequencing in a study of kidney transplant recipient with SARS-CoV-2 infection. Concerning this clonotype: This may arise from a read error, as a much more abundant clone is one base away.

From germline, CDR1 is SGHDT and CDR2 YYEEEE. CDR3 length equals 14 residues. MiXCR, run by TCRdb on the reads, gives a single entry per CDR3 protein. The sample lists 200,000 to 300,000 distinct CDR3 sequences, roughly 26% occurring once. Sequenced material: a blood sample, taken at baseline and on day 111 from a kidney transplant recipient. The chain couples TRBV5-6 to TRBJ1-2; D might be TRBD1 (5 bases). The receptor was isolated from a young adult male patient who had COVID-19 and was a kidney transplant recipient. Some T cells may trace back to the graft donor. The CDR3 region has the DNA TGTGCCAGCGGCTTAGACAGAACTATGTCGGGCTACACCTTC. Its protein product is CASGLDRTMSGYTF. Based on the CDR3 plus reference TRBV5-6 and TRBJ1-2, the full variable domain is DAGVTQSPTHLIKTRGQQVTLRCSPKSGHDTVSWYQQALGQGPQFIFQYYEEEERQRGNFPDRFSGHQFPNYSSELNVNALLLGDSALYLCASGLDRTMSGYTFGSGTRLTVV.